This T cell receptor (beta chain) was found in a study of shared clonotypes between healthy human individuals (dated by TCRdb to about 2020). In terms of the full investigation: A couple of women and a few men aged 18 to 49 years were included in the cohort. For each donor, CD4 naive and CD4 memory were each run on three plates, CD8 naive on two plates, and CD8 memory on one plate. Blood TCR repertoires of roughly five healthy adults were deeply sequenced to estimate repertoire size and the extent of clonotype sharing between individuals. Libraries were prepared and TCR repertoires were sequenced by different laboratories using diverse techniques, in order to increase sequencing depth and limit assay-specific biases. Per donor, leukapheresis produced somewhere between about 0.94 and 9.5 billion PBMCs. What the work shows at the level of the full study, not this receptor alone: Based on pairwise subsampling, the degree of clonotype sharing among donors was expected to be affected by sequencing depth. Clonotypes shared by all four sorted-subset donors showed higher generation probabilities than non-shared clonotypes. Only blood was sampled, and tissue TCR repertoires likely differ from those in blood. About 5% of naive CD4, 3.5% of naive CD8, 2% to 2.5% of memory CD4, and approximately 0.4% of memory CD8 clonotypes were shared across several donors. Because the study included only a small number of donors, the genetic and exposure-history diversity represented was limited. Estimated clonotype richness was generally larger for naive than for memory subsets. Rarefaction of sorted-subset datasets indicated incomplete sequencing despite the large sequencing depth.

Counted from cysteine to phenylalanine, this CDR3 has 16 amino acids. Solely the CDR3 DNA is kept, with 48 bases framed from the first base. The V and J ends are trimmed by 0 bases and 2 bases, leaving 13 bases between them. For CDR1 and CDR2, the germline V gene lists MNHEY and SVGAGI. TCR CDR3 regions were amplified from genomic DNA by multiplex PCR using the deep immunoSEQ assay. For each cell subset, the extracted genomic DNA was distributed evenly across all wells of several immunoSEQ 96-well plates, and each plate served as one replicate. For sorted subsets, 200 to 250 ng genomic DNA, equal to some 28,000 T cell genomes, was loaded into each replicate PCR. Purified libraries were measured with a Qubit 3.0 fluorometer, size-checked on a Bioanalyzer 2100, and measured again with the KAPA Library Quantification kit. Each immunoSEQ 96-well plate was sequenced on its own single-read 150-cycle Illumina NextSeq 550 flow cell. Per the authors' processing: Because the immunoSEQ output included only junctional sequences and no quality scores, the filtering could not be the same as the filtering used for full-length reads. Sequences were annotated with PyIR, a Python wrapper for IgBLAST v1.9, using IMGT germline references to assign V/J genes and CDR3. Reads were filtered out if the reads had weak V/J assignments (E-value above 1e-6), no CDR3, stop codons, out-of-frame junctions, or ambiguous translated residues. V3J clonotypes were defined as sequences sharing the same inferred V gene, J gene, and CDR3 amino acid sequence. The percentage overlap between two repertoires was calculated by dividing the number of shared unique clonotypes by the size of the smaller repertoire. Richness of each repertoire was evaluated using RTK rarefaction, the Chao1 estimator, and Recon v2.1 estimates of unobserved clonotypes. For all TCRbeta clonotypes obtained by the gDNA method from a few donors, generation probabilities were computed with OLGA. TCRdb limited this immuneACCESS table to in-frame rearrangements with V and J called. A share of clones is missing; checked studies link under half to unresolved V genes, and the rest is unexplained. Clone size and V and J calls were adopted from that table, with D and trimming inferred from the DNA. Across this sample there are about 2.2 million clones, with roughly 93% seen only once. Roughly 1.7% of the sample is in the top ten clones.

Note on this clone: Which antigen it targets is not known. Base qualities were left out, and no much larger clone turns up one base away.

CD8 naive samples were CD45RO-negative cells positively selected for CCR7, giving a CD45RA+CCR7+ population that excluded TemRA cells. Donors were healthy HIV-negative adults with no recently reported acute infections or vaccinations. All donors were Caucasian adults living in Nashville, Tennessee, USA. Blood was collected by leukapheresis, and PBMCs were isolated by Ficoll-Histopaque density gradient centrifugation and then cryopreserved in liquid nitrogen vapor phase. Analytical flow cytometry was used to check the purity and quantity of every magnetically sorted T cell population. Each sorted fraction had its genomic DNA isolated and then quantified by UV absorbance on a Nanodrop 2000c.

Specimen: naive CD8+ T cells from PBMCs. Reading the label with the study, this specimen's cell subset or site is: CD45RA+CCR7+. The clonotype was recovered from a man aged 18-30 years in good health. Some clones in this sample may be carry-over from other donors' samples. The receptor chain draws on TRBV6-5 and TRBJ1-2; the D gene remains uncertain. The bases read TGTGCCAGCAGTTACTCGATAAAATCCAGAAACTATGGCTACACCTTC. The encoded protein is CASSYSIKSRNYGYTF.